The sequence of this T cell receptor (beta chain) was determined in a study of tumor-infiltrating lymphocytes in localized non-small cell lung cancer. As for the study in general: Resected tumor was paired with non-adjacent uninvolved lung from the same patient. Study-wide findings and caveats: Available tissue quantity limited TCR sequencing to a patient subset. No link was found between tumor T-cell fraction and recurrence-free survival. T-cell fraction did not differ between immunotypes IM1 and IM2.

Profiled with immunoSEQ multiplex PCR; TCRdb holds only in-frame clones, not every one. The sample contains about 13,000 clones, around 74% of which appear only once. Germline lookup yields CDR1 MGHRA and CDR2 YSYEKL. This CDR3 comprises 15 residues. With 2 bases removed from V and 4 bases from J, the gap between germline ends came to 14 bases. For this clone: The antigen is undetermined.

The origin of this receptor is a human donor with non-small cell lung cancer. The J gene is TRBJ1-2, the V gene TRBV4-1; D gene unclear. Sample: lung tumor tissue. DNA for the CDR3: TGCGCCAGCAGCCAATCTGTGGGGTCGACCTATGGCTACACCTTC. Translating gives CASSQSVGSTYGYTF.